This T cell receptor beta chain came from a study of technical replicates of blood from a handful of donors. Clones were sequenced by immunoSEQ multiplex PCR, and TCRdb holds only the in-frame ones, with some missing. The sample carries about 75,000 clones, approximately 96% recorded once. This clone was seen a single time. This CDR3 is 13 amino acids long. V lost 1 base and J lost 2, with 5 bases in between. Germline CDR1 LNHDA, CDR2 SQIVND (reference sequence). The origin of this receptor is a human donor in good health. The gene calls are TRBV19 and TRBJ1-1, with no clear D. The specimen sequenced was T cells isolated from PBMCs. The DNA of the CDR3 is TGTGCCAGTAGTATAGGACACAACACTGAAGCTTTCTTT. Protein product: CASSIGHNTEAFF.